This entry lists 20 T cell receptor beta chains sequenced from one sample in a study of cytomegalovirus exposure and HLA in healthy donors. The primer mix had 60 Vbeta and 13 Jbeta primers. Generated by immunoSEQ multiplex PCR, the TCRdb table keeps only in-frame clones and is missing some. This table holds 200,000 or so clones, around 64% found once. The sequenced material came from PBMCs. The receptors come from a man aged 35-49 years in good health and CMV-seropositive.

This chain connects TRBV4-1 to TRBJ2-3, with 9 positions matching TRBD2. The CDR3 totals 15 residues. Trimming took 7 bases from V and 2 from J; bases not matched to a gene: 7. Germline CDR1 is MGHRA and CDR2 is YSYEKL. The CDR3 sequence is CASTPVAGATDTQYF. Here the CDR3 DNA reads TGCGCCAGCACCCCGGTAGCGGGGGCCACAGATACGCAGTATTTT.

This clone was recorded once. The chain employs TRBV7-9 and TRBJ1-3; D ambiguous. The CDR3 totals 14 residues. The ends were cut back, 3 bases at V and 2 bases at J, with 8 bases in the middle. Germline CDR1 reads SEHNR; CDR2 reads FQNEAQ (reference sequence). Written as DNA, the CDR3 is TGTGCCAGCAGCTTTCCCGGGACTGGAAACACCATATATTTT. The encoded protein is CASSFPGTGNTIYF.

This chain joins TRBV19 and TRBJ1-5; D call uncertain. Trimming took 4 bases from V and 5 from J, leaving 9 bases between them. CDR1 and CDR2 (germline): LNHDA, SQIVND (reference sequence). The CDR3 length is 13 residues. Here the CDR3 reads CASSNADHQPQHF. CDR3 in DNA: TGTGCCAGTAGTAACGCGGATCATCAGCCCCAGCATTTT.

V usage is TRBV13 and J usage is TRBJ1-2, with 7 positions matching TRBD1. This CDR3 is built from 13 residues. Germline loops: CDR1 PRHDT, CDR2 FYEKMQ (reference sequence). Trimming removed 3 bases from V and 6 bases from J; junction bases left unmatched: 4. This CDR3 is CASSFRQGDGYTF. The CDR3 DNA is TGTGCCAGCAGCTTTAGGCAGGGGGATGGCTACACCTTC. Filled out from reference TRBV13 and TRBJ1-2, the complete variable domain reads AAGVIQSPRHLIKEKRETATLKCYPIPRHDTVYWYQQGPGQDPQFLISFYEKMQSDKGSIPDRFSAQQFSDYHSELNMSSLELGDSALYFCASSFRQGDGYTFGSGTRLTVV.

The V gene is TRBV7-2, the J gene TRBJ1-5; 7 nucleotides match TRBD1. CDR3 size: 14 residues. Germline CDR1 and CDR2: SGHTA and FQGNSA. The V gene end was trimmed by 6 bases and the J gene end by 3 bases; junction bases not matched to a gene: 5. CDR3 in DNA: TGTGCCAGCAGAACCGGGACAGACAATCAGCCCCAGCATTTT. Protein sequence: CASRTGTDNQPQHF.

This chain uses TRBV6-5 with TRBJ1-1, with D uncertain. Trimming cost V 10 bases and J 14 bases, with 23 bases left between them. The CDR3 has 12 residues. Germline lookup yields CDR1 MNHEY and CDR2 SVGAGI. CDR3 region: CATLSVGLSVFF. The CDR3 DNA reads as TGTGCCACCCTCTCGGTAGGACTGTCGGTCTTCTTT.

The chain uses TRBV28 and TRBJ1-2; 7 bases line up with TRBD1. The CDR3 is made up of 14 amino acids. Per the germline V gene, CDR1 is MDHEN and CDR2 is SYDVKM. V lost 5 bases to trimming and J lost 0 bases; unmatched junction nucleotides: 3. The CDR3 sequence is CASSPGTANYGYTF. The CDR3 DNA reads as TGTGCCAGCAGTCCCGGGACAGCTAACTATGGCTACACCTTC.

The rearrangement joins TRBV7-8 to TRBJ2-2; TRBD2 is a possible D gene (5 bases). Looked up from germline, CDR1 is SGHVS and CDR2 is FQNEAQ. This CDR3 comprises 16 residues. Trimming took 0 bases from V and 0 from J, leaving 8 bases between them. The CDR3 bases are TGTGCCAGCAGCTTAGCCGGCGGGTCGAACACCGGGGAGCTGTTTTTT. Amino acid sequence: CASSLAGGSNTGELFF.

This clone was recorded a few times. A far larger clone is a single base away, which makes a read error likely. Other DNA sequences of this sample code for an identical CDR3. The chain joins TRBV27 to TRBJ1-4; 8 bases align to TRBD1. The CDR3 is made up of 18 amino acids. Germline assignment: CDR1 MNHEY and CDR2 SMNVEV (reference sequence). Trimming at V came to 6 bases and at J to 5 bases, leaving 17 bases not matched to a gene. The CDR3 sequence: CASSLRVSGGQVNEKLFF. The CDR3 coding sequence is TGTGCCAGCAGCTTAAGGGTTTCAGGGGGACAGGTCAATGAAAAACTGTTTTTT. Supplemented by reference TRBV27 and TRBJ1-4, the full variable domain reads EAQVTQNPRYLITVTGKKLTVTCSQNMNHEYMSWYRQDPGLGLRQIYYSMNVEVTDKGDVPEGYKVSRKEKRNFPLILESPSPNQTSLYFCASSLRVSGGQVNEKLFFGSGTQLSVL.

This sequence joins TRBV19 and TRBJ2-1, with D tentatively TRBD2 (6 bases). Germline V gene lookup returns CDR1 LNHDA and CDR2 SQIVND (reference sequence). V lost 4 bases and J 6 bases, leaving 16 bases between the germline ends. The CDR3 sequence is 15 residues long. The CDR3 coding sequence is TGTGCCAGTAGTACGGGGGTGCTTTACGGCAATGAGCAGTTCTTC. Amino acid sequence: CASSTGVLYGNEQFF.

The V gene is TRBV2, the J gene TRBJ1-6; a weak D match, TRBD1 (5 bases). The CDR3 is made up of 14 amino acids. V was trimmed by 7 bases and J by 9 bases, leaving 16 bases between them. CDR1 is SNHLY and CDR2 is FYNNEI in the germline V gene. CDR3 in amino acids: CASIIDRGSSPLHF. The DNA for the CDR3 is TGTGCCAGCATTATTGACCGGGGGAGTTCACCCCTCCACTTT.

This rearrangement joins TRBV9 to TRBJ2-3; weak D call: TRBD2 (5 bases). The CDR3 has 13 amino acids. Germline V gene sequence: CDR1 SGDLS, CDR2 YYNGEE. The V and J ends lost 3 bases and 5 bases respectively, with 10 bases between them. The CDR3 sequence is CASSGTRGDTQYF. The CDR3 coding sequence is TGTGCCAGCAGCGGAACTAGAGGAGATACGCAGTATTTT.

This chain links TRBV6-5 with TRBJ1-2; possibly TRBD1 for D (6 bases). The V end lost 0 bases, the J end lost 8 bases, and 16 bases lay between the germline ends. The germline V gene encodes CDR1 MNHEY and CDR2 SVGAGI. The CDR3 length is 15 residues. The DNA of the CDR3 is TGTGCCAGCAGTTACTCGCAGGGGACCTGGGGAGGCTACACCTTC. Its protein product is CASSYSQGTWGGYTF.

The rearrangement links TRBV5-1 to TRBJ2-2; no reliable D call. CDR1 SGHRS and CDR2 YFSETQ come from the germline V gene. There are 17 residues in the CDR3. Trimming removed 4 bases at V and 5 bases at J, with 21 bases between. CDR3: CASSPQGTNLRTGELFF. As DNA, the CDR3 is TGCGCCAGCAGCCCCCAAGGAACGAACCTGCGGACCGGGGAGCTGTTTTTT.

CDR3 bases: TGCGCCAGCAGCCCAGCGGCCGGGACAGGGAACACAGATACGCAGTATTTT. As protein: CASSPAAGTGNTDTQYF. This rearrangement joins TRBV5-1 to TRBJ2-3; TRBD1 matches at 9 bases. CDR1 and CDR2 from the germline V gene are SGHRS and YFSETQ. V dropped 4 bases and J dropped 2; count of bases not matched to a gene: 11. The CDR3 loop spans 17 amino acids.

The chain couples TRBV9 to TRBJ2-2; TRBD1 agrees at 9 bases. Germline trimming cut 3 bases from V and 0 bases from J; bases unmatched to any gene: 3. The CDR3 length is 16 residues. Germline assignment: CDR1 SGDLS and CDR2 YYNGEE. This chain's CDR3 is CASSAGQGTNTGELFF. CDR3 bases: TGTGCCAGCAGCGCCGGACAGGGGACGAACACCGGGGAGCTGTTTTTT.

V is TRBV2 and J is TRBJ2-7; maybe TRBD1 (5 bases). V lost 6 bases and J 0 bases, leaving 12 bases between the germline ends. CDR3 length: 14 residues. The V gene's germline CDR1 is SNHLY and CDR2 FYNNEI. DNA for the CDR3: TGTGCCAGCAGGGGTACGACAGCCTCCTACGAGCAGTACTTC. Amino acids: CASRGTTASYEQYF.

The chain is built from TRBV5-8 and TRBJ1-1; 8 nucleotides agree with TRBD1. Per germline, CDR1 SGHTS and CDR2 YDEGEE. This CDR3 has 14 residues. Trimming removed 4 bases from V and 1 base from J; junction bases left unmatched: 3. CDR3 loop: CASSIGQGNTEAFF. DNA of the CDR3: TGTGCCAGCAGCATAGGACAGGGGAACACTGAAGCTTTCTTT.

This sequence joins TRBV18 and TRBJ1-5; TRBD1 agrees at 8 bases. This CDR3 comprises 15 residues. Germline lookup yields CDR1 KGHSH and CDR2 LQKENI. The ends lost 5 bases at V and 7 bases at J; junction bases unmatched: 10. The CDR3 region is CASSVLDRVRQPQHF. Here the CDR3 DNA reads TGTGCCAGCTCAGTACTGGACAGGGTAAGGCAGCCCCAGCATTTT.

The rearrangement links TRBV23-1 to TRBJ1-1, with 10 bases matching TRBD1. TRBV23-1 is labeled an ORF, and its function is uncertain. The CDR3 runs to 19 residues. V lost 8 bases to trimming and J lost 3 bases; unmatched junction nucleotides: 21. The CDR3 DNA sequence: TGCGCCAGCTATTGCAACCCCCACTCGGACAGGGGGATTTACACTGAAGCTTTCTTT. This encodes CASYCNPHSDRGIYTEAFF.